This T cell receptor (beta chain) was captured by sequencing in a study of blood T cell repertoires in COVID-19. The CDR3 runs to 18 residues. Germline CDR1 is SGDLS and CDR2 is YYNGEE. Trimming at V came to 3 bases and at J to 6 bases, leaving 15 bases not matched to a gene. The method was immunoSEQ multiplex PCR; TCRdb's version includes in-frame clones alone and lacks a portion of them. The profile shows approximately 190,000 clones, just over 85% of them singletons. The rearrangement links TRBV9 to TRBJ2-1; 10 bases align to TRBD1. The sequencing sample was made of peripheral blood. This clonotype originated in an older man with acute or convalescent COVID-19. Written as DNA, the CDR3 is TGTGCCAGCAGCGGACCGGGACAGGGGATGAGTACCCGCAATGAGCAGTTCTTC. Protein sequence: CASSGPGQGMSTRNEQFF. Together with reference TRBV9 and TRBJ2-1, the CDR3 gives the full variable domain: DSGVTQTPKHLITATGQRVTLRCSPRSGDLSVYWYQQSLDQGLQFLIQYYNGEERAKGNILERFSAQQFPDLHSELNLSSLELGDSALYFCASSGPGQGMSTRNEQFFGPGTRLTVL.